The 14 T cell receptor beta chains below were found in one sample sequenced in a study of T cells in Graves' hyperthyroidism and ophthalmopathy (dated by TCRdb to the late 2010s). Libraries were made using multiplex PCR. Sequencer: Illumina HiSeq 2000. TCR beta CDR3 regions were amplified from RNA transcripts. The TCR CDR3 was subjected to a first round of RT-PCR using the HTBI primer set and the Qiagen OneStep RT-PCR kit. The raw public reads went through TCRdb reprocessing: fastp at Q25, MiXCR clone calling, in-frame beta chains kept. Here each entry gathers all rows of one CDR3 protein and keeps the most common genes and DNA. A total of around 610,000 distinct CDR3 sequences appear in this sample, roughly 14% of them only once. Around 4.5% of the sample lies in the top ten. Sequenced sample: blood. The receptors were gathered from a woman in her forties with Graves' ophthalmopathy.

This clonotype was seen repeatedly, ten times or more. The CDR3 spells CASSNQGLEETQYF. The CDR3 bases are TGTGCCAGCAGTAACCAGGGGCTGGAGGAGACCCAGTACTTC. This chain links TRBV7-2 with TRBJ2-5, with D possibly TRBD1 on 6 matching bases. Germline assignment: CDR1 SGHTA and CDR2 FQGNSA. The CDR3 spans 14 residues. Trimming removed 6 bases at V and 5 bases at J, with 16 bases between.

In this sample, this clonotype turned up many times. The rearrangement uses TRBV7-2 and TRBJ1-1, with D uncertain. There are 12 residues in the CDR3. Between the trimmed V and J ends, which lost 1 base and 7 bases, there was a span of 7 bases. Germline assignment: CDR1 SGHTA and CDR2 FQGNSA. CDR3 loop: CASSLDTDEAFF. The CDR3 coding sequence is TGTGCCAGCAGCTTAGATACAGATGAAGCTTTCTTT.

This clonotype was counted only a few times. The rearrangement links TRBV2 to TRBJ1-5; D ambiguous. The CDR3 contains 14 residues. The V gene lost 1 base and the J gene lost 5 bases, with 9 bases spanning the gap. The germline CDR1 and CDR2 sequences are SNHLY and FYNNEI. The CDR3 DNA sequence: TGTGCCAGCAGTGAAGTAGGGATCGATCAGCCCCAGCATTTT. Translating it yields CASSEVGIDQPQHF.

This clonotype came up many times. CDR3 sequence (DNA): TGCAGTGCTAACAAGGACTCCTACGAGCAGTACTTC. This sequence encodes CSANKDSYEQYF. This chain links TRBV20-1 with TRBJ2-7; no clear D. CDR1 and CDR2 (germline): DFQATT, SNEGSKA (reference sequence). This CDR3 has 12 residues. Between the trimmed V and J ends, which lost 4 bases and 0 bases, there was a span of 7 bases.

This clonotype was observed many times. CDR3: CASRDRTGGPETQYF. The CDR3 DNA reads as TGTGCCAGCAGGGATCGGACAGGGGGACCAGAGACCCAGTACTTC. The genes are TRBV25-1 and TRBJ2-5; TRBD1 matches at 10 bases. CDR1 and CDR2 from the germline V gene are MGHDK and SYGVNS. The ends lost 6 bases at V and 4 bases at J; junction bases unmatched: 8. This CDR3 spans 15 amino acids. The full variable domain, completed using reference TRBV25-1 and TRBJ2-5, is EADIYQTPRYLVIGTGKKITLECSQTMGHDKMYWYQQDPGMELHLIHYSYGVNSTEKGDLSSESTVSRIRTEHFPLTLESARPSHTSQYLCASRDRTGGPETQYFGPGTRLLVL.

This clonotype was seen only a few times. The chain carries TRBV6-5 and TRBJ1-1, with D perhaps matching TRBD1 (6 bases). The V gene lost 4 bases and the J gene lost 6 bases, with 12 bases spanning the gap. The CDR3 runs to 13 residues. Germline CDR1 reads MNHEY; CDR2 reads SVGAGI. The CDR3 here is CASSSQGPAEAFF. CDR3 nucleotides: TGTGCCAGCAGTTCCCAGGGGCCTGCTGAAGCTTTCTTT.

At least ten counts were recorded for this clonotype. The chain combines TRBV11-2 with TRBJ1-1; TRBD1 might be the D (6 bases). Deletions cut 7 bases from V and 8 bases from J, with 17 bases between. CDR1 is SGHAT, CDR2 FQNNGV, per germline. The CDR3 consists of 13 residues. The CDR3 region is CASTLAPDREAFF. DNA of the CDR3: TGTGCCAGCACCCTAGCCCCGGACAGAGAAGCTTTCTTT.

This clonotype occurred many times. This chain connects TRBV28 to TRBJ1-2, with D perhaps matching TRBD1 (5 bases). Trimming stripped 5 bases from V and 6 bases from J, with 19 bases between. The CDR3 sequence is 15 residues long. Germline lookup yields CDR1 MDHEN and CDR2 SYDVKM. This chain's CDR3 is CASSPRGRGNHGYTF. In DNA form, the CDR3 reads TGTGCCAGCAGTCCCCGGGGACGGGGGAATCATGGCTACACCTTC.

This clonotype was counted between two and nine times. The chain couples TRBV20-1 to TRBJ2-7; 8 bases map to TRBD2. With 1 base clipped from V and 6 bases from J, the junction kept 5 bases outside the gene matches. This CDR3 is built from 13 residues. The V gene's germline CDR1 is DFQATT and CDR2 SNEGSKA (reference sequence). The CDR3 sequence: CSARGPGGSEQYF. The CDR3 DNA follows: TGCAGTGCTAGAGGCCCGGGGGGGAGCGAGCAGTACTTC.

In this sample, this clonotype turned up many times. The chain uses TRBV12-3 or TRBV12-4 and TRBJ2-7; 8 bases line up with TRBD1. V was clipped by 5 bases and J by 1 base; unmatched bases: 4. The CDR3 loop spans 14 amino acids. The CDR3 spells CASSRQGPSYEQYF. The CDR3 DNA follows: TGTGCCAGCAGTCGACAGGGGCCGTCCTACGAGCAGTACTTC.

This clonotype occurred many times. V usage is TRBV10-3 and J usage is TRBJ1-2, with D tentatively TRBD1 (5 bases). The CDR3 is 14 residues long. V dropped 0 bases and J dropped 4 bases, with 9 bases sitting between them. The V gene's germline CDR1 is ENHRY and CDR2 SYGVKD. Here the CDR3 reads CAISESGQSYGYTF. CDR3 sequence (DNA): TGTGCCATCAGTGAGTCGGGGCAGTCCTATGGCTACACCTTC.

This clonotype was seen repeatedly, ten times or more. The chain links TRBV6-1 to TRBJ2-7; tentatively, D is TRBD1 (6 bases). The CDR3 sequence is 12 residues long. With 6 bases removed from V and 5 bases from J, the gap between germline ends came to 11 bases. Germline values: CDR1 MNHNS, CDR2 SASEGT. CDR3 region: CASRQGGNEQYF. For the CDR3, the DNA is TGTGCCAGCAGACAGGGTGGGAACGAGCAGTACTTC.

This clonotype has only a few counts. The chain has TRBV6-1 and TRBJ1-3; D is ambiguous. Looked up from germline, CDR1 is MNHNS and CDR2 is SASEGT. The V gene lost 6 bases and the J gene lost 5 bases, with 11 bases spanning the gap. The CDR3 spans 13 residues. The CDR3 loop is CASSPSARNTIYF. The DNA for the CDR3 is TGTGCCAGCAGCCCCTCGGCTAGAAACACCATATATTTT.

In this sample, this clonotype turned up a few times. The rearrangement links TRBV28 to TRBJ2-4; D remains ambiguous. This CDR3 spans 13 amino acids. V lost 3 bases, J lost 5 bases, and 8 bases lay in between. Germline assignment: CDR1 MDHEN and CDR2 SYDVKM. The CDR3 coding sequence is TGTGCCAGCAGTTTTGGATACCAAAACATTCAGTACTTC. It codes for CASSFGYQNIQYF.